The 9 T cell receptor beta chains in this list originate from one sample, sequenced in a study of T cells in Graves' hyperthyroidism and ophthalmopathy. Amplified regions were TCR beta CDR3 sequences from RNA transcripts. A set of HTBI primers served as the primers for a first-round RT-PCR of the TCR CDR3. TCRdb re-called the multiplex PCR reads with MiXCR, one entry per CDR3 protein. Of 400,000 to 450,000 distinct CDR3 sequences listed, about 15% are singletons. Sequencing input: blood. The receptor source for this set is a man younger than 35 with Graves' ophthalmopathy.

As to this clonotype: A single base separates this from a much larger clone, so it may be a read error. V is TRBV14 and J is TRBJ2-1; a possible D gene is TRBD2 (7 bases). This CDR3 is 17 amino acids long. The germline V gene encodes CDR1 SGHDN and CDR2 FVKESK. DNA for the CDR3: TGTGCCAGCAGCCAAGGAGGGCTAGCGGCTGGGGACAATGAGCAGCTCTTC. Translating gives CASSQGGLAAGDNEQLF.

This clonotype was counted ten times or more. The chain uses TRBV18 and TRBJ2-7, with D possibly TRBD2 on 6 matching bases. Deletions cut 8 bases from V and 6 bases from J, with 20 bases between. The CDR3 sequence is 14 residues long. Germline CDR1 and CDR2: KGHSH and LQKENI. The CDR3 DNA reads TGTGCCAGCAAACCTGTGGGACTTCCCTTCGAGCAGTACTTC. Protein sequence: CASKPVGLPFEQYF.

This clonotype was counted ten times or more. This rearrangement joins TRBV27 to TRBJ2-7; TRBD1 aligns across 7 bases. Trimming at V came to 6 bases and at J to 2 bases, leaving 10 bases not matched to a gene. CDR3 length: 15 amino acids. Germline V gene lookup returns CDR1 MNHEY and CDR2 SMNVEV (reference sequence). CDR3 residues: CASSHRGALTYEQYF. The CDR3 nucleotides read TGTGCCAGCAGCCACAGGGGCGCTCTAACCTACGAGCAGTACTTC.

This clonotype has at least ten counts. The genes are TRBV5-1 and TRBJ2-2; TRBD1 agrees at 7 bases. The CDR3 has 15 residues. V shed 4 bases and J 0 bases; nucleotides not matched to a gene: 3. Germline V lookup: CDR1 SGHRS, CDR2 YFSETQ. DNA of the CDR3: TGCGCCAGCAGCCCAGGGACAGCGAACACCGGGGAGCTGTTTTTT. Protein: CASSPGTANTGELFF. Combining the CDR3 with reference TRBV5-1 and TRBJ2-2 gives the whole variable domain KAGVTQTPRYLIKTRGQQVTLSCSPISGHRSVSWYQQTPGQGLQFLFEYFSETQRNKGNFPGRFSGRQFSNSRSEMNVSTLELGDSALYLCASSPGTANTGELFFGEGSRLTVL.

This clonotype was seen ten or more times. The chain uses TRBV11-2 and TRBJ2-3, with 7 positions matching TRBD2. Germline CDR1 is SGHAT and CDR2 is FQNNGV. V dropped 3 bases and J dropped 2; count of bases not matched to a gene: 5. The CDR3 totals 15 residues. CDR3 loop: CASSFRGRVTDTQYF. The CDR3 region has the DNA TGTGCCAGCAGCTTCCGGGGGAGGGTCACAGATACGCAGTATTTT.

This clonotype has a handful of counts. The chain links TRBV12-3 or TRBV12-4 to TRBJ2-7; D unclear. CDR3 length: 13 amino acids. Trimming left V 5 bases short and J 3 bases short, with 11 bases between. This CDR3 reads CASSIVWGYEQYF. CDR3 sequence (DNA): TGTGCCAGCAGTATCGTATGGGGCTACGAGCAGTACTTC.

Comment on this clonotype: A read error may explain this, as a much larger clone is one base away. The V call is TRBV11-3, the J call TRBJ1-1; D is uncertain. This CDR3 comprises 14 residues. CDR1 SGHNT and CDR2 YENEEA come from the germline V gene. The DNA for the CDR3 is TGTGCCAACAGCAACCGGTACAGCGGCACTGAAGCTTTCTTT. Translation: CANSNRYSGTEAFF. Full variable domain (missing parts from reference TRBV11-3 and TRBJ1-1): EAGVVQSPRYKIIEKKQPVAFWCNPISGHNTLYWYLQNLGQGPELLIRYENEEAVDDSQLPKDRFSAERLKGVDSTLKIQPAELGDSAVYLCANSNRYSGTEAFFGQGTRLTVV.

This clonotype was recorded at least ten times. The chain combines TRBV20-1 with TRBJ2-3; 7 bases match TRBD2. This CDR3 has 16 residues. CDR1 DFQATT and CDR2 SNEGSKA come from the germline V gene (reference sequence). Losses at the gene ends were 1 base for V and 5 bases for J; bases not matched to a gene: 12. CDR3 coding DNA: TGCAGTGCTAGAGGAATGGCGGGCACGGGGGGAGATACGCAGTATTTT. Its translation is CSARGMAGTGGDTQYF.

V is TRBV20-1 and J is TRBJ2-1; possible D gene TRBD1, 5 bases. Per germline, CDR1 DFQATT and CDR2 SNEGSKA (reference sequence). This CDR3 region has 14 residues. Trimming took off 1 base at V and 8 bases at J, with 15 bases between the two ends. The CDR3 region is CSARGTTVGDEQFF. The DNA for the CDR3 is TGCAGTGCTAGAGGGACAACCGTTGGCGATGAGCAGTTCTTC.